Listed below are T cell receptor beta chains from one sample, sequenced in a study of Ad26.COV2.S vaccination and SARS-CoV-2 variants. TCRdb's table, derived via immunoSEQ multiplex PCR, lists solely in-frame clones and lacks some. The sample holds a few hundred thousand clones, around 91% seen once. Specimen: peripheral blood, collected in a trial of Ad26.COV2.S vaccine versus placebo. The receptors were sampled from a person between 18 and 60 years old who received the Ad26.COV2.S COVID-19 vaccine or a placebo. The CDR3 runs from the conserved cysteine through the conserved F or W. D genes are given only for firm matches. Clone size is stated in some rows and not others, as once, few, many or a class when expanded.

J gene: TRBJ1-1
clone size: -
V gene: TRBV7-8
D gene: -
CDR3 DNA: TGTGCCAGCAGCTTAGATGTCAGAGCTGCTGAAGCTTTCTTT
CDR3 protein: CASSLDVRAAEAFF

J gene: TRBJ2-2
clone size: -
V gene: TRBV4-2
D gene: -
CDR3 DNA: TGTGCCAGCAGCCAAGATCTGGCGAACACCGGGGAGCTGTTTTTT
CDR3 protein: CASSQDLANTGELFF

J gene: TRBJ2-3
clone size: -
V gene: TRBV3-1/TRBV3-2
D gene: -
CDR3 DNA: TGTGCCAGCAGCCAAGATATTAGGTCAGATACGCAGTATTTT
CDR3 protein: CASSQDIRSDTQYF

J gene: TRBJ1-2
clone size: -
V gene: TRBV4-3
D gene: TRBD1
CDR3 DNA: TGCGCCAGCAGGCAGGAGGCTACAGGGGGCAACTATGGCTACACCTTC
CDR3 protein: CASRQEATGGNYGYTF

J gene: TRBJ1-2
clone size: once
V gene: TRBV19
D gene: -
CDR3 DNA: TGTGCCAGTACTGGGGACTATGGCTACACCTTC
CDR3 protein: CASTGDYGYTF

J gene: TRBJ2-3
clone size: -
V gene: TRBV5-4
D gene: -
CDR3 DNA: TGTGCCAGCAGCGCTGGAGGGGGGAGACTTACAGATACGCAGTATTTT
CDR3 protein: CASSAGGGRLTDTQYF

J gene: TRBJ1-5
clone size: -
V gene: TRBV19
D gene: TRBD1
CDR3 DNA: TGTGCCAGTAATGAAGGACAGGGGGCGAGTCAGCCCCAGCATTTT
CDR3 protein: CASNEGQGASQPQHF

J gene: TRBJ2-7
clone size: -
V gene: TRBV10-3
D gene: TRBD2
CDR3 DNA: TGTGCCATCACCGCGGGACTACCTTCCTACGAGCAGTACTTC
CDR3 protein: CAITAGLPSYEQYF

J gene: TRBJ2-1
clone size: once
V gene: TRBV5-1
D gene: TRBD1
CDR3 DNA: TGCGCCAGCAGAGAACAGGGGACCCCTGGGGGCTACAATGAGCAGTTCTTC
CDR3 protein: CASREQGTPGGYNEQFF

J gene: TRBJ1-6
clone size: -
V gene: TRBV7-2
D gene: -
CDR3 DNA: TGTGCCAGCAGCTTAATGATAGGGCCACCCCTCCACTTT
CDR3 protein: CASSLMIGPPLHF

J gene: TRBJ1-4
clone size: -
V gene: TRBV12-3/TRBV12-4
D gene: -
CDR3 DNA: TGTGCCAGCACGCAGGAGATAAAACTGTTTTTT
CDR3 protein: CASTQEIKLFF

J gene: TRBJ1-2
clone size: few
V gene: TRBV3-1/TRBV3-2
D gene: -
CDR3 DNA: TGTGCCAGCAGCTACCGGGACACTGAGTATTATGGCTACACCTTC
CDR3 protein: CASSYRDTEYYGYTF

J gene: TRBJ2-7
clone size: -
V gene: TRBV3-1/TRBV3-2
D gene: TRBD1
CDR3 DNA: TGTGCCAGCAGCCCCAGCCAGGGACAGGCCTCCTACGAGCAGTACTTC
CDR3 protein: CASSPSQGQASYEQYF

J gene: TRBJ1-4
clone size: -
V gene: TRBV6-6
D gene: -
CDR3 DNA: TGTGCCAGCACCCCGGGACCTAATGAAAAACTGTTTTTT
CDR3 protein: CASTPGPNEKLFF

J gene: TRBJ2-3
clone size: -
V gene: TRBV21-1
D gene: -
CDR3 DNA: TGTGCCAGCAGCAACCCTTCGACATCTAGCACAGATACGCAGTATTTT
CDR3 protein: CASSNPSTSSTDTQYF

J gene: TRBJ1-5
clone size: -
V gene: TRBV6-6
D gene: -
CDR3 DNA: TGTGCCAGCAGTTACGGGGGGAGCAATCAGCCCCAGCATTTT
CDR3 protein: CASSYGGSNQPQHF

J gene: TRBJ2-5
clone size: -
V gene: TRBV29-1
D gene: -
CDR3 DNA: TGCAGCGTTGAAGGAGCGGCCCAAGAGACCCAGTACTTC
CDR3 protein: CSVEGAAQETQYF

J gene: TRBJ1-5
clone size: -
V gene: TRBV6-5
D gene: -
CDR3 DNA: TGTGCCAGCAGCCACTCGAGAGGGGCACAGCCCCAGCATTTT
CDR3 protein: CASSHSRGAQPQHF

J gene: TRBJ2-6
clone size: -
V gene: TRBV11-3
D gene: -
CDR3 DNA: TGTGCCAGCAGCCCGGATGGGGCCAACGTCCTGACTTTC
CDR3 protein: CASSPDGANVLTF

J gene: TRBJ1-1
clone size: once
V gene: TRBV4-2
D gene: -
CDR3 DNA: TGTGCCAGCAGCCAAGATTCGAAGAACACTGAAGCTTTCTTT
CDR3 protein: CASSQDSKNTEAFF

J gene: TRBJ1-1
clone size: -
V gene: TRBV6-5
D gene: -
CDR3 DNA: TGTGCCAGCAGGGTAGATGAGGGAACTGAAGCTTTCTTT
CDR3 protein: CASRVDEGTEAFF

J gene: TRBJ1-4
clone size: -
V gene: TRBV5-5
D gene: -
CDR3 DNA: TGTGCCAGCAGCTTGGAGCCCTTGGGCCCGAATGAAAAACTGTTTTTT
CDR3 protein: CASSLEPLGPNEKLFF

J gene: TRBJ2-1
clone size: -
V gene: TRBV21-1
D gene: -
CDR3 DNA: TGTGCCAGCAGCAAAGAGACTAGCGGGAATGGGAGTGAGCAGTTCTTC
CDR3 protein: CASSKETSGNGSEQFF

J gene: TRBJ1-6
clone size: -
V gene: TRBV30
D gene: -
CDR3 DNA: TGTGCCTGGTCTCAAAGCTCCTATAATTCACCCCTCCACTTT
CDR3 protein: CAWSQSSYNSPLHF

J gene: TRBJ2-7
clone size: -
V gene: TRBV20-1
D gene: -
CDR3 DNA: TGCAGTGCTAGTCTGGGTGTCCGCTACGAGCAGTACTTC
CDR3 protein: CSASLGVRYEQYF

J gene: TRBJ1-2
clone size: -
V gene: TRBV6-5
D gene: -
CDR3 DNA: TGTGCCAGCAGGGGACGGATTAACTATGGCTACACCTTC
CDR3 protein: CASRGRINYGYTF